The 23 T cell receptor beta chains below were found in one sample sequenced in a study of shared clonotypes between healthy human individuals. Measured with immunoSEQ multiplex PCR; TCRdb has only the in-frame clones, and not every one. The sample consists of approximately 95,000 clones, 67% of them appearing once. Sequenced: memory CD8+ T cells sorted from blood. Subset: CD45RO+ cells pooled with CCR7-negative TemRA cells. The receptor source for this set is a man aged 25-45 years in good health.

The chain recombines TRBV5-6 with TRBJ1-5; D gene ambiguous. This CDR3 is built from 14 residues. V was trimmed by 2 bases and J by 2 bases, leaving 8 bases between them. The germline V gene has CDR1 SGHDT and CDR2 YYEEEE. The CDR3 DNA sequence: TGTGCCAGCAGCTTTCGGGGAGGCAATCAGCCCCAGCATTTT. It is translated as CASSFRGGNQPQHF.

This sequence joins TRBV29-1 and TRBJ2-5; D might be TRBD1 (5 bases). Germline CDR1 is SQVTM and CDR2 is ANQGSEA. V was pared by 3 bases and J by 2 bases, with 10 bases between. The CDR3 contains 13 residues. Here the CDR3 reads CSVEGPGQETQYF. The CDR3 region has the DNA TGCAGCGTTGAGGGGCCAGGTCAAGAGACCCAGTACTTC.

The chain couples TRBV28 to TRBJ2-3; 9 nucleotides match TRBD2. CDR1 MDHEN and CDR2 SYDVKM come from the germline V gene. This CDR3 comprises 15 residues. Losses at the gene ends were 6 bases for V and 3 bases for J; bases not matched to a gene: 7. CDR3 coding DNA: TGTGCCAGCAGACCTCTAGCGGGATTAACAGATACGCAGTATTTT. This gives the protein CASRPLAGLTDTQYF.

The count of this clone is one. The chain carries TRBV6-1 and TRBJ2-7, with TRBD2 as a possible D gene (5 bases). Trimming removed 0 bases from V and 2 bases from J, with 11 bases in between. Germline V gene sequence: CDR1 MNHNS, CDR2 SASEGT. This CDR3 comprises 15 residues. The CDR3 spells CASSEAGEGAYEQYF. The CDR3 DNA follows: TGTGCCAGCAGTGAAGCTGGCGAGGGAGCCTACGAGCAGTACTTC.

The chain carries TRBV7-9 and TRBJ1-4, with 7 bases fitting TRBD1. V lost 4 bases to trimming and J lost 3 bases; unmatched junction nucleotides: 8. The CDR3 loop spans 16 amino acids. CDR1 SEHNR and CDR2 FQNEAQ come from the germline V gene (reference sequence). As DNA, the CDR3 is TGTGCCAGCAGCTCTAAGTTGGGACAGCCTAATGAAAAACTGTTTTTT. This encodes CASSSKLGQPNEKLFF. Full variable domain (missing parts from reference TRBV7-9 and TRBJ1-4): DTGVSQNPRHKITKRGQNVTFRCDPISEHNRLYWYRQTLGQGPEFLTYFQNEAQLEKSRLLSDRFSAERPKGSFSTLEIQRTEQGDSAMYLCASSSKLGQPNEKLFFGSGTQLSVL.

This clone was detected a few times. The same CDR3 arises from other DNA sequences in this sample as well. The chain carries TRBV27 and TRBJ1-1; D is possibly TRBD1 (5 bases). CDR1 and CDR2 from the germline V gene are MNHEY and SMNVEV (reference sequence). The V end lost 3 bases, the J end lost 1 base, and 12 bases lay between the germline ends. CDR3 length equals 15 residues. CDR3: CASSFRGTGNTEAFF. The DNA of the CDR3 is TGTGCCAGCAGTTTTCGGGGGACGGGGAACACTGAAGCTTTCTTT.

Only a few counts were recorded for this clone. The CDR3 DNA follows: TGTGCCAGCAGCGGAGACCGGGACAACTCCTACGAGCAGTACTTC. This translates into CASSGDRDNSYEQYF. This rearrangement joins TRBV9 to TRBJ2-7; TRBD1 might be the D (6 bases). Germline CDR1 is SGDLS and CDR2 is YYNGEE. V dropped 3 bases and J dropped 0 bases, with 13 bases sitting between them. CDR3 size: 15 residues.

This chain links TRBV4-2 with TRBJ2-6, with D possibly matching TRBD1 (5 bases). The V end was cut by 1 base, the J end by 2 bases, with 6 bases between. Germline lookup yields CDR1 LGHNA and CDR2 YNFKEQ. The CDR3 contains 15 residues. CDR3 nucleotide sequence: TGTGCCAGCAGCCAAGGCAGGGCTGGGGCCAACGTCCTGACTTTC. Translated, it gives CASSQGRAGANVLTF.

This chain connects TRBV2 to TRBJ1-2, with D possibly matching TRBD1 (5 bases). This CDR3 spans 14 amino acids. Looked up from germline, CDR1 is SNHLY and CDR2 is FYNNEI. V gave up 5 bases and J gave up 8 bases, with 18 bases separating them. The CDR3 nucleotides are TGTGCCAGCAGTCCCGCGGTGGGGGAAGTCGGCTACACCTTC. Residues: CASSPAVGEVGYTF. The full variable domain, with the rest looked up from reference TRBV2 and TRBJ1-2, is EPEVTQTPSHQVTQMGQEVILRCVPISNHLYFYWYRQILGQKVEFLVSFYNNEISEKSEIFDDQFSVERPDGSNFTLKIRSTKLEDSAMYFCASSPAVGEVGYTFGSGTRLTVV.

This rearrangement joins TRBV11-2 to TRBJ2-3, with 10 positions matching TRBD2. Germline CDR1 is SGHAT and CDR2 is FQNNGV. The V and J ends lost 5 bases and 2 bases, in that order; junction bases with no gene match: 7. The CDR3 is made up of 16 amino acids. The CDR3 DNA follows: TGTGCCAGCAGCATCTATAGCGGGAGGTCCACAGATACGCAGTATTTT. This translates into CASSIYSGRSTDTQYF.

V gene TRBV11-2 combines with J gene TRBJ2-1; 7 bases are shared with TRBD2. The CDR3 is 14 residues long. The trim removed 2 bases at V and 5 bases at J, leaving 3 bases unmatched. Looked up from germline, CDR1 is SGHAT and CDR2 is FQNNGV. The CDR3 loop reads CASSLSLADNEQFF. The CDR3 nucleotides are TGTGCCAGCAGCTTAAGTCTAGCGGACAATGAGCAGTTCTTC.

This chain links TRBV5-4 with TRBJ2-2, with TRBD2 matching 9 bases. Germline V gene data show CDR1 as SGHNT and CDR2 as YYREEE (reference sequence). V was clipped by 4 bases and J by 5 bases; unmatched bases: 9. This CDR3 is built from 16 residues. DNA for the CDR3: TGTGCCAGCAGCACCGTTTTGACTAGCGGAACCGGGGAGCTGTTTTTT. Encoded protein: CASSTVLTSGTGELFF.

The chain carries TRBV5-6 and TRBJ2-3; tentatively, D is TRBD2 (6 bases). V was trimmed by 9 bases and J by 3 bases, leaving 20 bases between them. The germline CDR1 and CDR2 sequences are SGHDT and YYEEEE. This CDR3 is built from 15 residues. The CDR3 is CATQERTKATDTQYF. CDR3 nucleotide sequence: TGTGCCACCCAGGAGCGGACTAAGGCGACAGATACGCAGTATTTT.

The rearrangement links TRBV27 to TRBJ2-1; TRBD2 might be the D (5 bases). There are 15 residues in the CDR3. Germline assignment: CDR1 MNHEY and CDR2 SMNVEV (reference sequence). V lost 2 bases and J lost 5, with 13 bases in between. The CDR3 loop reads CASSLISAGDNEQFF. In nucleotides, the CDR3 is TGTGCCAGCAGTTTAATTTCGGCCGGGGACAATGAGCAGTTCTTC.

The chain uses TRBV5-4 and TRBJ1-5, with 7 bases matching TRBD1. This CDR3 is 15 amino acids long. Germline lookup yields CDR1 SGHNT and CDR2 YYREEE (reference sequence). Trimming removed 4 bases from V and 2 bases from J; junction bases left unmatched: 6. The DNA of the CDR3 is TGTGCCAGCAGCATCACCGGGACAGGCAATCAGCCCCAGCATTTT. It yields the protein CASSITGTGNQPQHF.

The chain links TRBV6-6 to TRBJ2-3; D gene unclear. The germline CDR1 and CDR2 sequences are MNHNY and SVGAGI (reference sequence). The ends were cut back, 0 bases at V and 6 bases at J, with 7 bases in the middle. This CDR3 comprises 13 residues. The CDR3 loop reads CASSYSDRDTQYF. As DNA, the CDR3 is TGTGCCAGCAGTTACTCTGATCGGGATACGCAGTATTTT.

The chain employs TRBV2 and TRBJ1-5; no reliable D call. This CDR3 contains 14 residues. Trimming stripped 3 bases from V and 5 bases from J, with 11 bases between. The germline V gene has CDR1 SNHLY and CDR2 FYNNEI. DNA for the CDR3: TGTGCCAGCAGTGACAACCGGGGAGATCAGCCCCAGCATTTT. Protein sequence: CASSDNRGDQPQHF.

A few counts support this clone. The chain couples TRBV7-9 to TRBJ1-1; no reliable D call. Germline V CDR1 and CDR2: SEHNR, FQNEAQ (reference sequence). V shed 3 bases and J shed 4 bases, with 12 bases lying between them. The CDR3 spans 14 residues. CDR3 protein: CASSLDPGGTEAFF. The CDR3 DNA is TGTGCCAGCAGCTTGGACCCGGGAGGCACTGAAGCTTTCTTT.

With respect to this clone: This clone may be a read error of a much larger clone one base away. Distinct nucleotide sequences in the sample also encode this CDR3. The V gene is TRBV6-5, the J gene TRBJ2-7, with 11 bases matching TRBD1. J was trimmed by 3 bases and V by 4 bases; bases with no gene match: 2. The length of the CDR3 is 14 residues. Looked up from germline, CDR1 is MNHEY and CDR2 is SVGAGI. The CDR3 loop is CASSSGTGGYEQYF. The CDR3, as DNA: TGTGCCAGCAGTTCTGGGACAGGGGGCTACGAGCAGTACTTC.

J is TRBJ2-5 and V is TRBV7-6; weak D call: TRBD1 (5 bases). The CDR3 has 16 residues. Germline V gives CDR1 SGHVS, CDR2 FNYEAQ. Trimming cost V 5 bases and J 3 bases, with 19 bases left between them. The CDR3 DNA reads as TGTGCCAGCAGCCAGGAAGGGGCCTGGATTAAAGAGACCCAGTACTTC. This translates into CASSQEGAWIKETQYF.

The rearrangement links TRBV2 to TRBJ2-2; the match to TRBD2 covers 12 bases. This CDR3 spans 18 amino acids. J lost 4 bases, V lost 5 bases, and 11 bases had no gene match. Germline-derived CDR1 and CDR2 are SNHLY and FYNNEI. CDR3 sequence (DNA): TGTGCCAGCAGTCGTCTCCTAGCGGGGGGGTTCGGCACCGGGGAGCTGTTTTTT. Translated, it gives CASSRLLAGGFGTGELFF.

The chain carries TRBV10-3 and TRBJ2-1; unclear D gene. The CDR3 is made up of 13 amino acids. The germline V gene encodes CDR1 ENHRY and CDR2 SYGVKD. V was clipped by 6 bases and J by 3 bases, with 9 bases between them. The CDR3 DNA reads as TGTGCCATCAGGGGTCTCAACTACAATGAGCAGTTCTTC. It specifies CAIRGLNYNEQFF.

The chain is built from TRBV10-2 and TRBJ2-1; D remains unclear. CDR1 and CDR2 (germline): WSHSY, SAAADI. This CDR3 has 15 amino acids. Trimming stripped 1 base from V and 2 bases from J, with 9 bases between. CDR3 nucleotide sequence: TGCGCCAGCAGTGAGTTTGGGCGAGCCTACAATGAGCAGTTCTTC. As protein: CASSEFGRAYNEQFF.